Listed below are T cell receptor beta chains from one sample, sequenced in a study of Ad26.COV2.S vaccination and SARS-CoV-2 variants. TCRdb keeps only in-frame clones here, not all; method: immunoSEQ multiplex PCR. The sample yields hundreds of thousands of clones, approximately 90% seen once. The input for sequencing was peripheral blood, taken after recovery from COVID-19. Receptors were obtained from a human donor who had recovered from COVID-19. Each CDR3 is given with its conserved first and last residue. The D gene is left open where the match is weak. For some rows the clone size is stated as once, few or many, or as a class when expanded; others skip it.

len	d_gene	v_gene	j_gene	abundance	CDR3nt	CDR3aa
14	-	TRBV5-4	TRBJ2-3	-	TGTGCCAGCAGCTTGCGGCTCGGCACAGATACGCAGTATTTT	CASSLRLGTDTQYF
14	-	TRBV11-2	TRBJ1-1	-	TGTGCCAGCAGCTTCTTACAGGGAGGCACTGAAGCTTTCTTT	CASSFLQGGTEAFF
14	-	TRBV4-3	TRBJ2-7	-	TGCGCCAGCAGCCAGGCCCGAAGCTCCTACGAGCAGTACTTC	CASSQARSSYEQYF
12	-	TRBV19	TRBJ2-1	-	TGTGCCAGTAGTTCACAGGGTGGCGAGCAGTTCTTC	CASSSQGGEQFF
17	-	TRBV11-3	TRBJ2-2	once	TGTGCCAGCAGCTATCACGGAGGGGGGGCCTACTCCGGGGAGCTGTTTTTT	CASSYHGGGAYSGELFF
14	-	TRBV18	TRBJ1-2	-	TGTGCCAGCTCACCAAGGGAACAGGACTATGGCTACACCTTC	CASSPREQDYGYTF
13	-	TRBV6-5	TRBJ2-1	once	TGTGCCAGCACTCGAGGATCCTACAATGAGCAGTTCTTC	CASTRGSYNEQFF
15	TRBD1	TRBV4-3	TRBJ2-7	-	TGCGCCAGCAGCCCGGACAGGTCAACCTCCTACGAGCAGTACTTC	CASSPDRSTSYEQYF
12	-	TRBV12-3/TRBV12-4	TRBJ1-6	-	TGTGCCAGCACCGGACAAAATTCACCCCTCCACTTT	CASTGQNSPLHF
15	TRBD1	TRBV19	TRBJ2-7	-	TGTGCCAGTAGTCGAAGTAGTGACAGGGGCTACGAGCAGTACTTC	CASSRSSDRGYEQYF
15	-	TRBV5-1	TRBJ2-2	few	TGCGCCAGCAGCTTGGCCTCTAGCAACACCGGGGAGCTGTTTTTT	CASSLASSNTGELFF
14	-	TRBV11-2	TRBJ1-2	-	TGTGCCAGCAGACCAGGGGTCCTCAACTATGGCTACACCTTC	CASRPGVLNYGYTF
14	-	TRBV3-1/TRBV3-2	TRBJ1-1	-	TGTGCCAGCAGCCAAGACGGGCACAGGAATGAAGCTTTCTTT	CASSQDGHRNEAFF
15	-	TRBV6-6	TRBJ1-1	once	TGTGCCAGCAGTTACGCGGGAACTAAGAACACTGAAGCTTTCTTT	CASSYAGTKNTEAFF
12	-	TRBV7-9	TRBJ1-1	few	TGTGCCAGCAGCCTAATGCAGGACGAAGCTTTCTTT	CASSLMQDEAFF
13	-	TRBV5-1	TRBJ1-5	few	TGCGCCAGCAGCTTGGGCAACAATCAGCCCCAGCATTTT	CASSLGNNQPQHF
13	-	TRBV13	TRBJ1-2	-	TGTGCCAGCAGCCGACAGGCAAGGTATGGCTACACCTTC	CASSRQARYGYTF
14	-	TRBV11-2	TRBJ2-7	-	TGTGCCAGCAGCCCCCTGCGGGGTTCCCACGAGCAGTACTTC	CASSPLRGSHEQYF
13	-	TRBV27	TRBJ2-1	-	TGTGCCAGCAGTTTATTCCGGAACAATGAGCAGTTCTTC	CASSLFRNNEQFF
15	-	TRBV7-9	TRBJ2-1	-	TGTGCCAGCAGCTTAGGGCGCGGGTCTTACAATGAGCAGTTCTTC	CASSLGRGSYNEQFF